This TCR beta chain was captured in a study of blood T cell repertoires in COVID-19. In the study overall: The United States, Italy and Spain provided the acute and convalescent COVID-19 samples. T cells, B-cell-depleted T cells, or PBMCs provided the cDNA or gDNA that served as material.

J was trimmed by 1 base and V by 5 bases; bases with no gene match: 3. This CDR3 spans 15 amino acids. Germline V gene sequence: CDR1 MNHEY, CDR2 SVGEGT. As processed by the authors: From reference gene primer amplification, estimates of nucleated cell counts were derived. Sequencing used immunoSEQ multiplex PCR; TCRdb keeps in-frame clones, though not all of them. V and J calls plus clone size are reproduced from that table; the DNA served to infer D and trimming. Among tens of thousands of clones listed, about four fifths were seen once. The count of this clone is one. This receptor was taken from a man aged 45-65 years with active or convalescent COVID-19. The rearrangement uses TRBV6-2 or TRBV6-3 and TRBJ1-5, with 9 bases fitting TRBD1. The sequenced material came from peripheral blood. The CDR3 DNA reads as TGTGCCAGCAGTCGACAGGGGGTAAGCAATCAGCCCCAGCATTTT. It encodes CASSRQGVSNQPQHF.